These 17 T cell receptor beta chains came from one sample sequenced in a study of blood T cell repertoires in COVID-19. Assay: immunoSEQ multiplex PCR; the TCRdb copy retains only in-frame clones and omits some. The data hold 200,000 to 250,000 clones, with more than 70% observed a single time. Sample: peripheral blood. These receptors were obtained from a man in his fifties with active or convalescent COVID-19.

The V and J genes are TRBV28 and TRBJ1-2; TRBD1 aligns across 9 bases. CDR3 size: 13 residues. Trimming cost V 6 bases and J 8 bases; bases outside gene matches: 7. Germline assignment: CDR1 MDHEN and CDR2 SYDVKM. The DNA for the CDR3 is TGTGCCAGCAGGGGGACAGGGCGGGACGGCTACACCTTC. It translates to CASRGTGRDGYTF.

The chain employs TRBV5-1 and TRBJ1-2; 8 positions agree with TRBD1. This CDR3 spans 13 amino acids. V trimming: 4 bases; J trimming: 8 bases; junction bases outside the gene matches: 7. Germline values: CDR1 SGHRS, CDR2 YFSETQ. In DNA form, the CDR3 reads TGCGCCAGCAGCGCAGGACAGGGAGGAGGCTACACCTTC. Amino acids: CASSAGQGGGYTF.

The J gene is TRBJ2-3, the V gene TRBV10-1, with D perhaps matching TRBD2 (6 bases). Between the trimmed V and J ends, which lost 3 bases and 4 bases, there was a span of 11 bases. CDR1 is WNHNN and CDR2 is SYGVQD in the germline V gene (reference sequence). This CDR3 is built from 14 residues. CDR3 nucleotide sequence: TGCGCCAGCAGTGAAACTAGCTTGGCAGATACGCAGTATTTT. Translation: CASSETSLADTQYF.

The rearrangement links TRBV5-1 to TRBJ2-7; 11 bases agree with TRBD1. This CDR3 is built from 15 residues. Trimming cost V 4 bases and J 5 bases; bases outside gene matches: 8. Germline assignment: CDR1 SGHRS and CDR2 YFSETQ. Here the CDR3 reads CASSEDRGRIDEQYF. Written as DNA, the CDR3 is TGCGCCAGCAGCGAGGACAGGGGGCGAATCGACGAGCAGTACTTC.

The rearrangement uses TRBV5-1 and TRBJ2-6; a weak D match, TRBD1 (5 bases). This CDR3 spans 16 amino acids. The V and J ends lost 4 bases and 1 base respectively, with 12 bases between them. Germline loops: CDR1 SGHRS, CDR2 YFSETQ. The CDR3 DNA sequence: TGCGCCAGCAGCCTCCAAGCAGGGTCTGGGGCCAACGTCCTGACTTTC. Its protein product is CASSLQAGSGANVLTF.

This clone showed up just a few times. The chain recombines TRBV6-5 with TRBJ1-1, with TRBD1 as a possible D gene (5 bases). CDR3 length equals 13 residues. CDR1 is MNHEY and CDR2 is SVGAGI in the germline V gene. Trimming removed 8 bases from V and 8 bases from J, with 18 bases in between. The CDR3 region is CASLPLGQIEAFF. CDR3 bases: TGTGCCAGCCTCCCTCTCGGACAAATCGAAGCTTTCTTT.

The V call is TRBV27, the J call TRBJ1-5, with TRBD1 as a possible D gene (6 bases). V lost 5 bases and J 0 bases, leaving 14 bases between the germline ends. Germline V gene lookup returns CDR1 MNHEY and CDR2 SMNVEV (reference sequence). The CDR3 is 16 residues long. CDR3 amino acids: CASSDRSFNSNQPQHF. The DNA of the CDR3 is TGTGCCAGCAGTGACAGGAGCTTCAATAGCAATCAGCCCCAGCATTTT.

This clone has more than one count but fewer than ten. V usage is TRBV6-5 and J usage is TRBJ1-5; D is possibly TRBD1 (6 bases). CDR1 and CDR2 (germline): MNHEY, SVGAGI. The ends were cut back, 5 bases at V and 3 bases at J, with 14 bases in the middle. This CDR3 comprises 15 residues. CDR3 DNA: TGTGCCAGCAGTCAACTCAGACAGGCCAATCAGCCCCAGCATTTT. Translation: CASSQLRQANQPQHF.

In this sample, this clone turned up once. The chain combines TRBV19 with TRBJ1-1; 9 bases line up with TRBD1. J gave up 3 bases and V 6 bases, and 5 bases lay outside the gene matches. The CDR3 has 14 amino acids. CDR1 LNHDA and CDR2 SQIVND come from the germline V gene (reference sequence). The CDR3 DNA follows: TGTGCCAGTAGGCTCGGACAGGGGCACACTGAAGCTTTCTTT. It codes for CASRLGQGHTEAFF. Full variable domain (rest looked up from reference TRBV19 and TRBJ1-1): DGGITQSPKYLFRKEGQNVTLSCEQNLNHDAMYWYRQDPGQGLRLIYYSQIVNDFQKGDIAEGYSVSREKKESFPLTVTSAQKNPTAFYLCASRLGQGHTEAFFGQGTRLTVV.

CDR3 loop: CASSRDGTSGPTDEQFF. CDR3 nucleotide sequence: TGCGCCAGCAGCCGCGACGGGACTTCCGGACCCACGGATGAGCAGTTCTTC. The V call is TRBV4-1, the J call TRBJ2-1; possible D gene TRBD2, 6 bases. V was shortened by 4 bases and J by 8 bases, with 24 bases between the two germline ends. Germline V gene sequence: CDR1 MGHRA, CDR2 YSYEKL. The CDR3 loop spans 17 amino acids.

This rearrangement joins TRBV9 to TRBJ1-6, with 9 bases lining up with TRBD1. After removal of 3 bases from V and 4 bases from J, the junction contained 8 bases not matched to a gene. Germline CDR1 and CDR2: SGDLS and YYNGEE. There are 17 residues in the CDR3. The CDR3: CASSASTGGAYNSPLHF. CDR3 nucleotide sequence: TGTGCCAGCAGCGCTTCGACAGGGGGGGCGTATAATTCACCCCTCCACTTT.

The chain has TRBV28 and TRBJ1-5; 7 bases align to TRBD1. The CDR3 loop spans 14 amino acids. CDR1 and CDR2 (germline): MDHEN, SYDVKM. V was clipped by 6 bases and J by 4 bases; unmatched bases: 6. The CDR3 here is CASSRGQWNQPQHF. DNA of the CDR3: TGTGCCAGCAGCCGGGGACAGTGGAATCAGCCCCAGCATTTT.

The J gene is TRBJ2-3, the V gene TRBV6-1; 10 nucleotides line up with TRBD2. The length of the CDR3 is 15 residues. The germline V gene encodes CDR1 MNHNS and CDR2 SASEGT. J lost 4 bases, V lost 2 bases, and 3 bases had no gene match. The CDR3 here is CASSEKAGGPDTQYF. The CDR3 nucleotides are TGTGCCAGCAGTGAAAAAGCGGGAGGGCCAGATACGCAGTATTTT.

CDR3 sequence reads: CASSQDYGVPGPQHF. The DNA for the CDR3 is TGCGCCAGCAGCCAAGATTACGGGGTCCCGGGGCCCCAGCATTTT. This chain joins TRBV4-3 and TRBJ1-5; D gene unclear. Trimming left V 0 bases short and J 9 bases short, with 15 bases between. Germline CDR1 reads LGHNA; CDR2 reads YSLEER. The CDR3 spans 15 residues.

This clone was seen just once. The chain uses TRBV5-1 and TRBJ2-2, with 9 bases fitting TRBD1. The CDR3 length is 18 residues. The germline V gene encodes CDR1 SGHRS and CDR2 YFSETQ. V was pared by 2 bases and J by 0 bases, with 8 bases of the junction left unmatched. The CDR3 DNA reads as TGCGCCAGCAGCTTCAATTGGGACAGGGCAGCGAACACCGGGGAGCTGTTTTTT. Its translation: CASSFNWDRAANTGELFF.

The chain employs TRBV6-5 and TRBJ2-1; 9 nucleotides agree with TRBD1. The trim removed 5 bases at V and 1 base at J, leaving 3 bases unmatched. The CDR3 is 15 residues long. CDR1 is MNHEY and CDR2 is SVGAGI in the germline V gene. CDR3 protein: CASSPTGGSYNEQFF. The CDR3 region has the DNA TGTGCCAGCAGTCCGACAGGGGGATCCTACAATGAGCAGTTCTTC.

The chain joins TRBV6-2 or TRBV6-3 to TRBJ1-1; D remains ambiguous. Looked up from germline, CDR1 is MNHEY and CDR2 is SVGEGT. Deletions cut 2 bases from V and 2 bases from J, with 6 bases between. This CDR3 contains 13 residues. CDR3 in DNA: TGTGCCAGCAGTTACGTGGCAAACACTGAAGCTTTCTTT. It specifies CASSYVANTEAFF.